This is a list of T cell receptor beta chains from one sample in a study of human T cells and chemical hapten exposure. TCRdb ran MiXCR on the RACE reads and lists one entry per CDR3 protein. The repertoire includes around 380,000 distinct CDR3 sequences, roughly 5% of them detected once, and under 3% sits in the top ten. The sequencing here drew on whole blood, taken in connection with sensitization to the hapten diphenylcyclopropenone (DPC). These receptors originate from a woman aged 50 to 60 with alopecia areata. Some clones in this sample may be carry-over from other donors' samples. CDR3s include the opening cysteine and the closing phenylalanine or tryptophan. A D gene is named only where the DNA matches it firmly. Only some rows state a clone size, as once, few, many or a class for expanded clones.

v_gene: TRBV12-3/TRBV12-4; abundance: -; len: 14; d_gene: -; j_gene: TRBJ1-1; CDR3aa: CASSLTTGNTEAFF; CDR3nt: TGTGCCAGCAGTTTAACAACGGGGAACACTGAAGCTTTCTTT
v_gene: TRBV12-3/TRBV12-4; abundance: -; len: 12; d_gene: -; j_gene: TRBJ2-7; CDR3aa: CASSLLPGEQYF; CDR3nt: TGTGCCAGCAGTCTCCTCCCCGGGGAGCAGTACTTC
v_gene: TRBV5-1; abundance: -; len: 15; d_gene: TRBD2; j_gene: TRBJ2-2; CDR3aa: CASSLTSGTGGELFF; CDR3nt: TGCGCCAGCAGCCTGACTAGCGGGACCGGCGGGGAGCTGTTTTTT
v_gene: TRBV29-1; abundance: many; len: 15; d_gene: -; j_gene: TRBJ2-1; CDR3aa: CSVEDPQRPYNEQFF; CDR3nt: TGCAGCGTTGAAGATCCCCAGCGGCCCTACAATGAGCAGTTCTTC
v_gene: TRBV15; abundance: many; len: 13; d_gene: TRBD2; j_gene: TRBJ2-7; CDR3aa: CATGLAGVDEQYF; CDR3nt: TGTGCCACCGGACTAGCGGGAGTCGACGAGCAGTACTTC
v_gene: TRBV5-1; abundance: many; len: 15; d_gene: -; j_gene: TRBJ1-1; CDR3aa: CASSLIGSENTEAFF; CDR3nt: TGCGCCAGCAGCTTGATCGGCAGTGAGAACACTGAAGCTTTCTTT
v_gene: TRBV7-9; abundance: -; len: 16; d_gene: TRBD1; j_gene: TRBJ1-2; CDR3aa: CASSLLDRDSYYGYTF; CDR3nt: TGTGCCAGCAGCCTACTTGACAGGGACAGTTACTATGGCTACACCTTC
v_gene: TRBV15; abundance: few; len: 14; d_gene: TRBD1; j_gene: TRBJ2-7; CDR3aa: CATSGGQFSYEQYF; CDR3nt: TGTGCCACCAGCGGGGGACAGTTCTCCTACGAGCAGTACTTC
v_gene: TRBV7-9; abundance: -; len: 13; d_gene: -; j_gene: TRBJ1-1; CDR3aa: CDSSTQRNTEAFF; CDR3nt: TGTGACAGCAGCACCCAAAGGAACACTGAAGCTTTCTTT
v_gene: TRBV5-1; abundance: many; len: 15; d_gene: -; j_gene: TRBJ1-1; CDR3aa: CASSLLDSVNTEAFF; CDR3nt: TGCGCCAGCAGCTTACTAGACAGTGTGAACACTGAAGCTTTCTTT
v_gene: TRBV12-3/TRBV12-4; abundance: -; len: 14; d_gene: -; j_gene: TRBJ1-1; CDR3aa: CASNPGRANTEAFF; CDR3nt: TGTGCCAGCAATCCGGGACGGGCGAACACTGAAGCTTTCTTT
v_gene: TRBV3-1; abundance: few; len: 14; d_gene: -; j_gene: TRBJ1-1; CDR3aa: CASSQSAIYTEAFF; CDR3nt: TGTGCCAGCAGCCAATCCGCCATCTACACTGAAGCTTTCTTT
v_gene: TRBV3-1; abundance: few; len: 17; d_gene: TRBD2; j_gene: TRBJ2-4; CDR3aa: CASSRTSGSWSKNIQYF; CDR3nt: TGTGCCAGCAGCCGGACTAGCGGGAGCTGGTCCAAAAACATTCAGTACTTC
v_gene: TRBV18; abundance: few; len: 17; d_gene: -; j_gene: TRBJ2-6; CDR3aa: CASSAVIDPSGANVLTF; CDR3nt: TGTGCCAGCTCTGCCGTGATAGACCCCTCTGGGGCCAACGTCCTGACTTTC
v_gene: TRBV20-1; abundance: -; len: 14; d_gene: TRBD1; j_gene: TRBJ1-1; CDR3aa: CSAGSGTVNTEAFF; CDR3nt: TGCAGTGCTGGATCCGGGACAGTGAACACTGAAGCTTTCTTT
v_gene: TRBV30; abundance: many; len: 13; d_gene: -; j_gene: TRBJ1-1; CDR3aa: CAWMGKGSNEAFF; CDR3nt: TGTGCCTGGATGGGTAAGGGAAGTAATGAAGCTTTCTTT
v_gene: TRBV5-4; abundance: few; len: 14; d_gene: TRBD2; j_gene: TRBJ2-3; CDR3aa: CASLASGSTDTQYF; CDR3nt: TGTGCCTCTCTGGCTAGCGGGAGCACAGATACGCAGTATTTT
v_gene: TRBV6-6; abundance: few; len: 13; d_gene: -; j_gene: TRBJ1-6; CDR3aa: CASTNRPNSPLHF; CDR3nt: TGTGCCAGCACGAACAGGCCTAATTCACCCCTCCACTTT
v_gene: TRBV4-2; abundance: many; len: 14; d_gene: -; j_gene: TRBJ2-3; CDR3aa: CASSQDPVTDTQYF; CDR3nt: TGTGCCAGCAGCCAAGACCCAGTTACAGATACGCAGTATTTT
v_gene: TRBV3-1; abundance: few; len: 17; d_gene: -; j_gene: TRBJ1-2; CDR3aa: CASSQTDGIPKPYGYTF; CDR3nt: TGTGCCAGCAGCCAGACGGACGGGATACCCAAACCCTATGGCTACACCTTC
v_gene: TRBV7-9; abundance: many; len: 14; d_gene: -; j_gene: TRBJ2-2; CDR3aa: CASRDLGNTGELFF; CDR3nt: TGTGCCAGCAGGGATCTCGGGAACACCGGGGAGCTGTTTTTT
v_gene: TRBV7-3; abundance: few; len: 17; d_gene: TRBD2; j_gene: TRBJ2-3; CDR3aa: CASSLGRGSFLTDTQYF; CDR3nt: TGTGCCAGCAGCTTAGGTCGCGGGAGTTTTCTCACAGATACGCAGTATTTT
v_gene: TRBV28; abundance: many; len: 15; d_gene: TRBD2; j_gene: TRBJ2-3; CDR3aa: CASSLGGRRADTQYF; CDR3nt: TGTGCCAGCAGTTTAGGCGGGAGGCGGGCAGATACGCAGTATTTT
v_gene: TRBV7-2; abundance: many; len: 14; d_gene: TRBD1; j_gene: TRBJ1-2; CDR3aa: CASSLEGTAYGYTF; CDR3nt: TGTGCCAGCAGCTTAGAAGGGACAGCCTATGGCTACACCTTC
v_gene: TRBV7-6; abundance: -; len: 13; d_gene: -; j_gene: TRBJ1-4; CDR3aa: CASSFLGNEKLFF; CDR3nt: TGTGCCAGCAGCTTCTTGGGGAACGAAAAACTGTTTTTT
v_gene: TRBV6-5; abundance: many; len: 14; d_gene: TRBD1; j_gene: TRBJ1-5; CDR3aa: CASSYRDRGQPQHF; CDR3nt: TGTGCCAGCAGTTACCGGGACAGGGGCCAGCCCCAGCATTTT
v_gene: TRBV5-1; abundance: many; len: 14; d_gene: -; j_gene: TRBJ2-7; CDR3aa: CASSPGTPSYEQYF; CDR3nt: TGCGCCAGCAGCCCCGGGACGCCCTCCTACGAGCAGTACTTC
v_gene: TRBV24-1; abundance: -; len: 16; d_gene: -; j_gene: TRBJ1-1; CDR3aa: CATSATGFPGNTEAFF; CDR3nt: TGTGCCACCAGTGCCACGGGGTTTCCAGGGAACACTGAAGCTTTCTTT
v_gene: TRBV19; abundance: many; len: 14; d_gene: TRBD1; j_gene: TRBJ2-6; CDR3aa: CASSGQAGANVLTF; CDR3nt: TGTGCCAGTAGCGGACAGGCTGGGGCCAACGTCCTGACTTTC
v_gene: TRBV29-1; abundance: -; len: 13; d_gene: TRBD1; j_gene: TRBJ1-1; CDR3aa: CSVEERDRGTSFF; CDR3nt: TGCAGCGTTGAAGAGCGGGACAGGGGGACCTCTTTCTTT
v_gene: TRBV5-4; abundance: many; len: 14; d_gene: -; j_gene: TRBJ1-1; CDR3aa: CASSLRQSNTEAFF; CDR3nt: TGTGCCAGCAGCTTGAGACAGTCGAACACTGAAGCTTTCTTT
v_gene: TRBV7-2; abundance: many; len: 13; d_gene: TRBD1; j_gene: TRBJ2-4; CDR3aa: CASSRDSPGIQYF; CDR3nt: TGTGCCAGCAGTCGGGACAGCCCAGGCATTCAGTACTTC
v_gene: TRBV6-1; abundance: -; len: 14; d_gene: -; j_gene: TRBJ1-3; CDR3aa: CASSVRGPGNTIYF; CDR3nt: TGTGCCAGCAGTGTGCGGGGACCTGGAAACACCATATATTTT
v_gene: TRBV20-1; abundance: few; len: 14; d_gene: -; j_gene: TRBJ1-2; CDR3aa: CSVSPSTVNYGYTF; CDR3nt: TGCAGTGTTTCTCCCTCGACAGTAAACTATGGCTACACCTTC
v_gene: TRBV27; abundance: few; len: 14; d_gene: -; j_gene: TRBJ1-2; CDR3aa: CASSYRDGGYGYTF; CDR3nt: TGTGCCAGCAGTTACAGGGACGGTGGCTATGGCTACACCTTC
v_gene: TRBV3-1; abundance: -; len: 15; d_gene: -; j_gene: TRBJ1-2; CDR3aa: CASSQDHRSSRGYTF; CDR3nt: TGTGCCAGCAGCCAAGACCACAGGAGTTCAAGGGGCTACACCTTC
v_gene: TRBV9; abundance: few; len: 15; d_gene: -; j_gene: TRBJ1-6; CDR3aa: CASSVAGAGNSPLHF; CDR3nt: TGTGCCAGCAGCGTAGCCGGGGCTGGGAATTCACCCCTCCACTTT
v_gene: TRBV2; abundance: many; len: 14; d_gene: -; j_gene: TRBJ1-6; CDR3aa: CASTTLGANSPLHF; CDR3nt: TGTGCCAGCACGACGTTAGGGGCTAATTCACCCCTCCACTTT
v_gene: TRBV20-1; abundance: many; len: 16; d_gene: TRBD2; j_gene: TRBJ2-1; CDR3aa: CSARDPGTSGNNEQFF; CDR3nt: TGCAGTGCTAGAGATCCAGGGACTAGCGGGAACAATGAGCAGTTCTTC
v_gene: TRBV29-1; abundance: many; len: 16; d_gene: -; j_gene: TRBJ1-2; CDR3aa: CSVIAQQHLANYGYTF; CDR3nt: TGCAGCGTTATTGCACAGCAGCACTTAGCTAACTATGGCTACACCTTC
v_gene: TRBV12-3/TRBV12-4; abundance: many; len: 14; d_gene: TRBD1; j_gene: TRBJ2-1; CDR3aa: CASSLGQGRPEQFF; CDR3nt: TGTGCCAGCAGTTTAGGACAGGGGAGGCCTGAGCAGTTCTTC
v_gene: TRBV5-1; abundance: -; len: 14; d_gene: -; j_gene: TRBJ2-7; CDR3aa: CASSLEAISSEQYF; CDR3nt: TGCGCCAGCAGCTTGGAAGCTATATCGAGCGAGCAGTACTTC
v_gene: TRBV20-1; abundance: many; len: 13; d_gene: -; j_gene: TRBJ1-2; CDR3aa: CSARGASQYGYTF; CDR3nt: TGCAGTGCTAGAGGGGCCAGTCAATATGGCTACACCTTC
v_gene: TRBV4-2; abundance: -; len: 15; d_gene: TRBD1; j_gene: TRBJ2-7; CDR3aa: CASSQETGGMYEQYF; CDR3nt: TGTGCCAGCAGCCAAGAGACAGGGGGGATGTACGAGCAGTACTTC
v_gene: TRBV4-1; abundance: many; len: 15; d_gene: -; j_gene: TRBJ2-7; CDR3aa: CASSQGSGSSYEQYF; CDR3nt: TGCGCCAGCAGTCAGGGCAGCGGATCCTCCTACGAGCAGTACTTC
v_gene: TRBV4-3; abundance: -; len: 16; d_gene: -; j_gene: TRBJ1-3; CDR3aa: CASSQVATASGNTIYF; CDR3nt: TGCGCCAGCAGCCAAGTTGCGACGGCCTCTGGAAACACCATATATTTT
v_gene: TRBV7-6; abundance: few; len: 14; d_gene: -; j_gene: TRBJ1-2; CDR3aa: CASSLDAGGVGYTF; CDR3nt: TGTGCCAGCAGCTTAGATGCGGGAGGTGTTGGCTACACCTTC
v_gene: TRBV12-3/TRBV12-4; abundance: many; len: 13; d_gene: -; j_gene: TRBJ2-2; CDR3aa: CASSPQGNGELFF; CDR3nt: TGTGCCAGCAGCCCCCAGGGTAACGGGGAGCTGTTTTTT
v_gene: TRBV12-3/TRBV12-4; abundance: many; len: 14; d_gene: TRBD1; j_gene: TRBJ2-2; CDR3aa: CASSGQAYTGELFF; CDR3nt: TGTGCCAGCAGCGGACAGGCATACACCGGGGAGCTGTTTTTT
v_gene: TRBV12-3/TRBV12-4; abundance: many; len: 13; d_gene: -; j_gene: TRBJ1-1; CDR3aa: CASRRSLNTEAFF; CDR3nt: TGTGCCAGCAGGAGGTCCCTGAACACTGAAGCTTTCTTT
v_gene: TRBV30; abundance: many; len: 14; d_gene: TRBD1; j_gene: TRBJ1-1; CDR3aa: CASNLGQGHTEAFF; CDR3nt: TGTGCCTCCAACTTAGGACAGGGTCACACTGAAGCTTTCTTT
v_gene: TRBV7-9; abundance: -; len: 13; d_gene: -; j_gene: TRBJ1-1; CDR3aa: CASSPRGDAEAFF; CDR3nt: TGTGCCAGCAGCCCCCGGGGGGACGCTGAAGCTTTCTTT
v_gene: TRBV12-3/TRBV12-4; abundance: few; len: 17; d_gene: TRBD2; j_gene: TRBJ2-5; CDR3aa: CASTQGLSSGRPETQYF; CDR3nt: TGTGCCAGCACTCAAGGCCTGTCTAGCGGGAGGCCAGAGACCCAGTACTTC
v_gene: TRBV6-1; abundance: few; len: 17; d_gene: -; j_gene: TRBJ1-1; CDR3aa: CASRIEDRVLGNTEAFF; CDR3nt: TGTGCCAGCAGGATAGAGGACAGAGTCTTAGGTAACACTGAAGCTTTCTTT
v_gene: TRBV3-1; abundance: -; len: 16; d_gene: -; j_gene: TRBJ2-2; CDR3aa: CASRERGLSNTGELFF; CDR3nt: TGTGCCAGCCGGGAGAGGGGGTTATCGAACACCGGGGAGCTGTTTTTT
v_gene: TRBV7-6; abundance: -; len: 14; d_gene: TRBD1; j_gene: TRBJ2-5; CDR3aa: CASSQGQSSWAQYF; CDR3nt: TGTGCCAGCAGCCAGGGACAGAGCAGTTGGGCCCAGTACTTC
v_gene: TRBV12-3/TRBV12-4; abundance: -; len: 15; d_gene: -; j_gene: TRBJ1-1; CDR3aa: CASSFLGSRGTEAFF; CDR3nt: TGTGCCAGCAGTTTTTTGGGGAGTCGAGGCACTGAAGCTTTCTTT
v_gene: TRBV19; abundance: many; len: 11; d_gene: -; j_gene: TRBJ2-3; CDR3aa: CASSISHTQYF; CDR3nt: TGTGCCAGTAGTATTTCACATACGCAGTATTTT
v_gene: TRBV6-1; abundance: many; len: 12; d_gene: -; j_gene: TRBJ2-2; CDR3aa: CASSEDTGELFF; CDR3nt: TGTGCCAGCAGTGAAGACACCGGGGAGCTGTTTTTT